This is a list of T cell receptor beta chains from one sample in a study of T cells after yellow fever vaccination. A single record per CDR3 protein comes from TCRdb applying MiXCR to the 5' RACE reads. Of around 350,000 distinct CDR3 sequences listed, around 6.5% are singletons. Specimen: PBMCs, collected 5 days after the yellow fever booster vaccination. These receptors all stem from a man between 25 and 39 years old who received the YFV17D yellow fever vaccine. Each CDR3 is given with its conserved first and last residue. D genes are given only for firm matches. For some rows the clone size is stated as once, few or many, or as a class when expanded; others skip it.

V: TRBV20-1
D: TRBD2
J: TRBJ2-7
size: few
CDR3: CSARVASGSRGSYEQYF
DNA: TGCAGTGCTAGAGTGGCTAGCGGGAGCCGAGGTTCCTACGAGCAGTACTTC

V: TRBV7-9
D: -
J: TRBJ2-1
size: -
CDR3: CAGFLDGEYNEQFF
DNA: TGTGCCGGTTTCCTAGACGGGGAATACAATGAGCAGTTCTTC

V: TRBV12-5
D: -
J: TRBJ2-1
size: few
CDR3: CASGLKPRGGSYNEQFF
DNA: TGTGCTAGTGGTTTAAAGCCACGAGGTGGCTCCTACAATGAGCAGTTCTTC

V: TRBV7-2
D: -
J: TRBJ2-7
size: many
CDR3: CASSGQPVYEQYF
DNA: TGTGCCAGTTCCGGACAGCCTGTGTACGAGCAGTACTTC

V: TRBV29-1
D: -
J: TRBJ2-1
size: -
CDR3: CSGRGGSYNEQFF
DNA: TGCAGCGGGAGAGGGGGGTCCTACAATGAGCAGTTCTTC

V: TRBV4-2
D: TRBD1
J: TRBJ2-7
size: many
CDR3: CASSLHPAPNRGVSYEQYF
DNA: TGTGCCAGCAGCCTTCACCCCGCGCCAAACAGGGGAGTCTCCTACGAGCAGTACTTC

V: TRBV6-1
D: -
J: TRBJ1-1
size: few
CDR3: CASSEGQGYLTEAFF
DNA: TGTGCCAGCAGTGAAGGCCAGGGATATCTCACTGAAGCTTTCTTT

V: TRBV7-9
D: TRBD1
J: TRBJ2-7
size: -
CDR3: CASSSEGTAAYEQYF
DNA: TGTGCCAGCAGCTCCGAGGGGACAGCGGCCTACGAGCAGTACTTC

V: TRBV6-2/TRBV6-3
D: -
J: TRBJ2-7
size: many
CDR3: CATTQAYEQYF
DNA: TGTGCCACCACCCAAGCCTACGAGCAGTACTTC

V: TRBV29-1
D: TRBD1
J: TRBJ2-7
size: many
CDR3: CSVNPGQGVYEQYF
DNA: TGCAGCGTCAACCCGGGACAGGGGGTCTACGAGCAGTACTTC

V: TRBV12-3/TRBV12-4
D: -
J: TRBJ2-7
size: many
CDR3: CASSSQTGMDEQYF
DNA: TGTGCCAGCAGCTCCCAAACAGGGATGGACGAGCAGTACTTC

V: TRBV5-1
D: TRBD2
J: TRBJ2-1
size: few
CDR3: CASTWGLGVDEQFF
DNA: TGCGCCAGCACCTGGGGACTAGGGGTCGATGAGCAGTTCTTC

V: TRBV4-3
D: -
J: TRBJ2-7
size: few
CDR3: CASSQDRGTDYEQYF
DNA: TGCGCCAGCAGCCAAGATAGGGGGACCGATTACGAGCAGTACTTC

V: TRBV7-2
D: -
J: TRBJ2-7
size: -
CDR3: CASSLHSTYEQYF
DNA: TGTGCCAGCAGCCTACACTCCACCTACGAGCAGTACTTC

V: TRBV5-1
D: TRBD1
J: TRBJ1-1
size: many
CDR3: CASIGQGDTEAFF
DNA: TGCGCCAGCATAGGCCAGGGGGACACTGAAGCTTTCTTT

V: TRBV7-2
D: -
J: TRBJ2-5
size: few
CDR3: CASSTQPAGKETQYF
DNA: TGTGCCAGCAGCACCCAGCCGGCCGGGAAAGAGACCCAGTACTTC

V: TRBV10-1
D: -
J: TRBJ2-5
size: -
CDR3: CASSESSLRETQYF
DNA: TGCGCCAGCAGTGAGTCTAGCTTACGGGAGACCCAGTACTTC

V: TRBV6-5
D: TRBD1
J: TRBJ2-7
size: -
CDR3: CASSYFAGTGGRHEQYF
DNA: TGTGCCAGCAGTTACTTCGCCGGGACAGGGGGCAGACACGAGCAGTACTTC

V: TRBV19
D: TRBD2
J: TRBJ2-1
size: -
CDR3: CASSIGTSGSYNEQFF
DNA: TGTGCCAGTAGTATCGGGACTAGCGGGAGTTACAATGAGCAGTTCTTC

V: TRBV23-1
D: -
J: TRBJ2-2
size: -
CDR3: CASPGQPNTGELFF
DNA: TGCGCCAGCCCAGGACAGCCCAACACCGGGGAGCTGTTTTTT

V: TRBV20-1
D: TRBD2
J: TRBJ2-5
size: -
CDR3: CSAYRAGGLQETQYF
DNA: TGCAGTGCATACAGAGCGGGAGGCTTACAAGAGACCCAGTACTTC

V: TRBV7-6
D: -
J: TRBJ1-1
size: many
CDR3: CASIKDKGSVTEAFF
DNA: TGTGCCAGCATCAAAGATAAAGGGTCGGTGACTGAAGCTTTCTTT

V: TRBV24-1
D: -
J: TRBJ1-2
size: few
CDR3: CATSRGNNYGYTF
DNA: TGTGCCACCAGTCGGGGTAATAACTATGGCTACACCTTC

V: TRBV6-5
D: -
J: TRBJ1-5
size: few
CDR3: CASSYSMQDNQPQHF
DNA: TGTGCCAGCAGTTACTCGATGCAGGACAATCAGCCCCAGCATTTT

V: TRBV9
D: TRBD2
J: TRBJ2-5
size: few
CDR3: CASSGSGTNQETQYF
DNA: TGTGCCAGCAGCGGTAGCGGGACTAACCAAGAGACCCAGTACTTC

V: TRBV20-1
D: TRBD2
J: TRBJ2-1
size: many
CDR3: CSAKTLAGDSYNEQFF
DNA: TGCAGTGCTAAAACTCTCGCGGGAGACTCCTACAATGAGCAGTTCTTC

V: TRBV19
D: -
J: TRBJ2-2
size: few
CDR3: CASSTPDRRTGELFF
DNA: TGTGCCAGTAGTACCCCGGACAGACGCACCGGGGAGCTGTTTTTT

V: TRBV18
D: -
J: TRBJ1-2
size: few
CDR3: CASSPPWGALQPRNGYTF
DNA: TGTGCCAGCTCACCTCCTTGGGGGGCCCTCCAGCCTAGGAATGGCTACACCTTC

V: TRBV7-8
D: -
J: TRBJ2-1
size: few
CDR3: CASSPSLAVEQFF
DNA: TGTGCCAGCAGCCCATCACTAGCTGTTGAGCAGTTCTTC

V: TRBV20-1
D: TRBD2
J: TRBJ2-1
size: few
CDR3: CSAHMWTSGNEQFF
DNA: TGCAGTGCTCATATGTGGACTAGCGGAAATGAGCAGTTCTTC

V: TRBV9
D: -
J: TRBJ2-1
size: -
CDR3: CASSDRPSGGEHSYNEQFF
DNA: TGTGCCAGCAGCGACCGTCCCTCCGGAGGCGAACACTCCTACAATGAGCAGTTCTTC

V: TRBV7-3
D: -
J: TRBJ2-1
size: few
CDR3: CASSLQAGGPLELDNEQFF
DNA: TGTGCCAGCAGCTTACAGGCAGGGGGGCCCCTAGAATTAGACAATGAGCAGTTCTTC

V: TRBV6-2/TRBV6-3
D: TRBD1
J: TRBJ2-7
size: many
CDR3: CASSDRGSYEQYF
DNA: TGTGCCAGCAGCGACAGGGGGTCCTACGAGCAGTACTTC

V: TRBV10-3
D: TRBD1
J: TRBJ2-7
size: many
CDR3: CAISGQGSYEQYF
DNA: TGTGCCATCAGCGGACAGGGCTCCTACGAGCAGTACTTC

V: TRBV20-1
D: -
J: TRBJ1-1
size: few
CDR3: CSAPHTAGGTEAFF
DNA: TGCAGTGCCCCTCATACCGCGGGTGGCACTGAAGCTTTCTTT

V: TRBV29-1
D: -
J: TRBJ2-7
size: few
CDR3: CSVEDASEQYF
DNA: TGCAGCGTTGAAGACGCTTCCGAGCAGTACTTC

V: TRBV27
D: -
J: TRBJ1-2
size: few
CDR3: CATQEAAFPYGYTF
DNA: TGTGCCACTCAAGAGGCCGCATTCCCCTATGGCTACACCTTC

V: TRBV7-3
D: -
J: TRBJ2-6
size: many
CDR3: CASSAPGVSGANVLTF
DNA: TGTGCCAGCAGCGCGCCAGGGGTGTCTGGGGCCAACGTCCTGACTTTC

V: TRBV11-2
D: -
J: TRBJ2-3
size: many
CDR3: CASSYRGPGRRTDTQYF
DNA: TGTGCCAGCAGCTATAGAGGCCCAGGGAGGAGGACAGATACGCAGTATTTT

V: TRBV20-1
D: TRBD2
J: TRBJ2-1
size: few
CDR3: CSAVSAGGSYNEQFF
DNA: TGCAGTGCCGTTTCTGCGGGAGGATCTTACAATGAGCAGTTCTTC

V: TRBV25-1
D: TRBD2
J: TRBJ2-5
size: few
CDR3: CASSEPGTSAQTQYF
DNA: TGTGCCAGCAGTGAACCCGGGACTAGCGCCCAGACCCAGTACTTC

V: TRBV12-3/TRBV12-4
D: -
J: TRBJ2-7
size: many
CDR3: CASSRRTVSYEQYF
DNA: TGTGCCAGCAGCCGAAGAACAGTGTCCTACGAGCAGTACTTC

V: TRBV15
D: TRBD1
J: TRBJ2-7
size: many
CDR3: CATSRAGQGSNEQYF
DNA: TGTGCCACCAGCAGAGCTGGACAGGGGTCCAACGAGCAGTACTTC

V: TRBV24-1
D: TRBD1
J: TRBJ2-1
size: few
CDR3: CATSDFAGTGSNEQFF
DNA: TGTGCCACCAGTGATTTTGCCGGGACAGGGTCCAATGAGCAGTTCTTC

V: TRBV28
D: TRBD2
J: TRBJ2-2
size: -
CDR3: CASSFVGWGSSGSTTGELFF
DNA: TGTGCCAGCAGTTTCGTCGGGTGGGGGAGTAGCGGGAGTACCACCGGGGAGCTGTTTTTT

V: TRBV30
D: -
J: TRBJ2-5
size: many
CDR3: CAWSPGRKQETQYF
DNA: TGTGCCTGGAGTCCGGGACGAAAACAAGAGACCCAGTACTTC

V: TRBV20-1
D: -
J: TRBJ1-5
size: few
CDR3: CSGSGSNQPQHF
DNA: TGCAGTGGGTCGGGGAGCAATCAGCCCCAGCATTTT

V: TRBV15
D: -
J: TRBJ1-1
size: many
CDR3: CATSISGLGYTEAFF
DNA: TGTGCCACCAGCATCTCAGGACTGGGGTACACTGAAGCTTTCTTT

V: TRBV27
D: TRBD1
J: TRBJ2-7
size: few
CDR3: CASRGQVTSYEQYF
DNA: TGTGCCAGCAGGGGACAGGTGACCTCCTACGAGCAGTACTTC

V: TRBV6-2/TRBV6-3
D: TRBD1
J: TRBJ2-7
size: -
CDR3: CASRPAGGWSSYEQYF
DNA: TGTGCCAGCAGACCGGCAGGGGGATGGAGCTCCTACGAGCAGTACTTC

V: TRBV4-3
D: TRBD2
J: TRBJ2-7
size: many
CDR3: CASSQGKTSGSSYEQYF
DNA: TGCGCCAGCAGCCAGGGGAAAACTAGCGGGAGCTCCTACGAGCAGTACTTC

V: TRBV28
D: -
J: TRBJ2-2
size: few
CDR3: CASGIGAGELFF
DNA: TGTGCCAGCGGAATAGGGGCCGGGGAGCTGTTTTTT

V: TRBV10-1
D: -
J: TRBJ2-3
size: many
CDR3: CASSESGASASTDTQYF
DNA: TGCGCCAGCAGTGAGTCAGGGGCTAGCGCTAGCACAGATACGCAGTATTTT

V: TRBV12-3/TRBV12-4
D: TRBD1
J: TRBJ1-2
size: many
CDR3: CASSFSSGQGGGYTF
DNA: TGTGCCAGCAGTTTCAGTAGTGGACAGGGAGGAGGCTACACCTTC